One T cell receptor (beta chain) is described in this entry. Its antigen is currently unknown. This record comes from a study of OX40 agonist ivuxolimab in advanced cancers. Study-level findings and limits: At 0.1 to 3.0 mg/kg, clonal expansion of CD4+ and CD8+ blood T cells had occurred by week 6. Some nonresponders additionally presented with little normalized T-cell clonal expansion.

The table came from immunoSEQ multiplex PCR; TCRdb's copy has only in-frame clones and leaves some out. The sample yields over 95,000 clones, around 90% seen once. CDR1 is MGHDK and CDR2 is SYGVNS in the germline V gene. Between the trimmed V and J ends, which lost 1 base and 4 bases, there was a span of 10 bases. The CDR3 extends over 15 amino acids. This clonotype originated in an adult with an advanced solid tumor such as melanoma, head and neck, liver or kidney cancer. This chain joins TRBV25-1 and TRBJ1-4; D remains unclear. This specimen was CD4+ or CD8+ T cells sorted from blood, taken in a trial of the OX40 agonist ivuxolimab. The CDR3 here is CASSEFKGSNEKLFF. The CDR3 coding sequence is TGTGCCAGCAGTGAATTCAAGGGAAGTAATGAAAAACTGTTTTTT.